This is a list of T cell receptor beta chains from one sample in a study of blood T cell repertoires in COVID-19. Only in-frame clones appear in the TCRdb table, and some are missing; sequencing was by immunoSEQ multiplex PCR. The sample contains 200,000 to 250,000 clones, just under 85% of which appear only once. Sequencing was carried out using peripheral blood. These receptors were taken from a man aged 50-59 years with acute or convalescent COVID-19. Each CDR3 is given with its conserved first and last residue.

v_call	j_call	cdr3_aa
TRBV9	TRBJ1-6	CASSVEEDSPLHF
TRBV27	TRBJ2-7	CASMTGGEQYF
TRBV27	TRBJ1-5	CASSLIGGPNQPQHF
TRBV25-1	TRBJ1-1	CASSVQGMNTEAFF
TRBV6-5	TRBJ2-1	CASSFLGDFEFF
TRBV30	TRBJ1-3	CAWSEGRNTIYF
TRBV15	TRBJ1-2	CATSTTGGTGYGYTF
TRBV6-1	TRBJ2-4	CASSEARIGTGGMAKNIQYF
TRBV6-4	TRBJ2-3	CASSLAGGYTDTQYF
TRBV14	TRBJ2-1	CASSPDLLNEQFF
TRBV7-9	TRBJ2-7	CASSSDNTYEQYF
TRBV7-8	TRBJ1-5	CASSPFGVGINQPQHF
TRBV6-5	TRBJ2-2	CASSRDRGPVGELFF
TRBV5-5	TRBJ2-1	CASSLTGSYNEQFF
TRBV6-2/TRBV6-3	TRBJ1-5	CASSFMGAPSNQPQHF
TRBV9	TRBJ2-1	CASSEQEYNEQFF
TRBV6-4	TRBJ1-1	CASSEQAWDTEAFF
TRBV19	TRBJ2-6	CASSTGFYNSGANVLTF
TRBV2	TRBJ1-5	CASSGQVNQPQHF
TRBV10-1	TRBJ2-1	CASSKLAGYNEQFF
TRBV6-5	TRBJ2-7	CASSSGASGGYEQYF
TRBV6-5	TRBJ1-1	CASSFGTGEAFF
TRBV5-1	TRBJ2-5	CASNLLAGDSQETQYF
TRBV9	TRBJ1-1	CASSVVTSLNTEAFF
TRBV2	TRBJ2-7	CASRELAGGTYEQYF
TRBV27	TRBJ2-7	CASSPPPGTGDYPYEQYF
TRBV11-3	TRBJ2-7	CASSLGQATYEQYF
TRBV20-1	TRBJ1-6	CSVGESPLHF
TRBV28	TRBJ2-7	CASSFGGVVSYEQYF
TRBV7-6	TRBJ1-3	CASAGQGENTIYF
TRBV21-1	TRBJ2-4	CASSIGQRLTRNIQYF
TRBV5-5	TRBJ1-6	CASSLDFSYNSPLHF
TRBV27	TRBJ2-2	CASRLPSGGSDTGELFF
TRBV12-3/TRBV12-4	TRBJ1-5	CASSSYGNQPQHF
TRBV5-6	TRBJ2-3	CASSLAGLYTQYF
TRBV5-6	TRBJ1-3	CASSLVGDYSGNTIYF
TRBV2	TRBJ1-2	CASAPQNYGYTF
TRBV18	TRBJ2-7	CASSPGGTGLSEQYF
TRBV6-1	TRBJ1-6	CASSEQLSYNSPLHF
TRBV16	TRBJ1-3	CASSQSDTTGNTIYF
TRBV6-4	TRBJ2-2	CASSAARGAGELFF
TRBV3-1/TRBV3-2	TRBJ1-1	CASSLVQRGTEAFF
TRBV28	TRBJ2-7	CASSPPRAENSYEQYF
TRBV2	TRBJ2-3	CASSTGTSTDTQYF
TRBV11-2	TRBJ1-1	CASRLLSTEAFF
TRBV7-6	TRBJ2-7	CASSLTGGGRHYEQYF
TRBV5-1	TRBJ1-1	CASSFAGIDTEAFF
TRBV5-1	TRBJ2-7	CASSLAEGVYEQYF
TRBV6-5	TRBJ1-4	CASRTGGNDKLFF
TRBV18	TRBJ2-3	CASSQGLNTDTQYF
TRBV5-1	TRBJ2-7	CASSLTVRGIYEQYF
TRBV29-1	TRBJ1-4	CSVDGQGREKLFF
TRBV19	TRBJ2-2	CATHYPDKSELFF
TRBV5-6	TRBJ2-5	CASTLGGPGTQYF
TRBV11-1	TRBJ1-2	CASSPRVSNYGYTF
TRBV5-6	TRBJ2-7	CASSFMGQSYEQYF
TRBV3-1/TRBV3-2	TRBJ2-6	CASSQSPGTGANVLTF
TRBV4-1	TRBJ2-5	CASSALSLDVGRETQYF
TRBV7-6	TRBJ1-1	CASSSDRGWVTEAFF
TRBV2	TRBJ2-2	CASRENRDTGELFF